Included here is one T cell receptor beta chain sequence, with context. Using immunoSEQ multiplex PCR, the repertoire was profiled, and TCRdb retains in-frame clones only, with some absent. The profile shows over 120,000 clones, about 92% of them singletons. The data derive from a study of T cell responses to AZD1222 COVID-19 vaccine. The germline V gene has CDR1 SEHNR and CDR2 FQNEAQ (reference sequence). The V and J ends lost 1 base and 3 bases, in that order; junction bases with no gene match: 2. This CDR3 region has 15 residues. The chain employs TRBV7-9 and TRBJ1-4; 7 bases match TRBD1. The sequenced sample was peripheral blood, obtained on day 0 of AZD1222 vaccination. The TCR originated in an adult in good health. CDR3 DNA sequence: TGTGCCAGCAGCTTAGGGGGGACAGCTAATGAAAAACTGTTTTTT. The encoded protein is CASSLGGTANEKLFF.